This record covers a single T cell receptor beta chain. Antigen specificity is unknown. This CDR3 is also generated by other DNA sequences in the sample. RNA extraction was followed by reverse transcription into cDNA, which acted as the sequencing template. TCRdb's table, derived via immunoSEQ multiplex PCR, lists solely in-frame clones and lacks some. The sample contains 150,000 to 250,000 clones, more than 55% of which appear only once. This entry is derived from a study of CD8+ T cells in alopecia areata. Study context: Patients received oral tofacitinib, 5 to 10 mg twice daily, for moderate-to-severe alopecia areata.

CDR3 length equals 11 residues. Germline V CDR1 and CDR2: GTSNPN, SVGIG (reference sequence). The ends were cut back, 0 bases at V and 3 bases at J, with 3 bases in the middle. The treatment was: oral pan-JAK inhibitor, 5-10 mg twice daily. Findings and limits, study-wide: In scalp and blood during tofacitinib, many expanded lesional clones persisted.

Sample: CD4+ T cells sorted from blood, taken at week 4, from a patient treated with tofacitinib. This clonotype was obtained from a human donor with alopecia areata. J is TRBJ2-7 and V is TRBV30; D is uncertain. For the CDR3, the DNA is TGTGCCTGGAGTGTTAGCTACGAGCAGTACTTC. As protein: CAWSVSYEQYF.